This T cell receptor (beta chain) was profiled in a study of regulatory T cells in long-lasting Graves disease. The sample's time point: persistent/refractory GD, antithyroid drugs over 5 years with positive TRAb. The authors made the TCR library using RNA they extracted from PBMCs. Investigators prepared the TCR beta libraries by applying iRepertoire HTBI primers and Arm-PCR of CDR3 regions. TCRdb re-analysed the multiplex PCR reads in MiXCR, keeping a single row per CDR3 protein. Found here are about 300,000 distinct CDR3 sequences, under 25% of them singletons; the top ten hold approximately 60%. This receptor was obtained from a female donor with Graves disease. Sequenced here: peripheral blood mononuclear cells (PBMCs), sampled when the disease was refractory, from a patient treated with antithyroid drugs.

In DNA form, the CDR3 reads TGTGCCAGCAGCTTAGGAGCGGGAGTCTCCGAGCAGTACTTC. This encodes CASSLGAGVSEQYF. This chain uses TRBV13 with TRBJ2-7; 8 bases fit TRBD2. The CDR3 runs 14 residues. Trimming took 0 bases from V and 6 from J; bases not matched to a gene: 4. Germline V gives CDR1 PRHDT, CDR2 FYEKMQ (reference sequence).